What follows are 7 T cell receptor beta chains derived from one specimen sequenced in a study of T cell repertoires in cytomegalovirus infection. No cognate antigen is known for these TCRs. TCRdb reanalysed the reads using MiXCR and keeps one entry per CDR3 protein. Of roughly 500,000 distinct CDR3 sequences in the sample, roughly a third were seen once. The sequences come from cultured PBMCs, collected from culture after CMV antigen stimulation. The receptors shown here come from a human donor in good health (CMV status not recorded). Some clones in this sample may be carry-over from other donors' samples.

The chain joins TRBV28 to TRBJ2-7; D perhaps matches TRBD2 (5 bases). Trimming took off 0 bases at V and 7 bases at J, with 7 bases between the two ends. Looked up from germline, CDR1 is MDHEN and CDR2 is SYDVKM. The CDR3 has 12 residues. CDR3 in amino acids: CASSLWGREQYF. For the CDR3, the DNA is TGTGCCAGCAGTTTATGGGGGAGAGAGCAGTACTTC.

The V call is TRBV4-3, the J call TRBJ2-3; 11 bases are a match to TRBD2. Germline CDR1 LGHNA, CDR2 YSLEER. The CDR3 totals 17 residues. Losses at the gene ends were 0 bases for V and 9 bases for J; bases not matched to a gene: 11. The CDR3 spells CASSQETSGISKGTQYF. The DNA of the CDR3 is TGCGCCAGCAGCCAAGAGACTAGCGGGATCTCAAAAGGGACGCAGTATTTT.

Written as DNA, the CDR3 is TGCGCCAGCAGGGTTCAGCGGGAGGGCAATGAGCAGTTCTTC. Its translation is CASRVQREGNEQFF. The V and J genes are TRBV5-1 and TRBJ2-1; 10 nucleotides match TRBD2. Germline V gene lookup returns CDR1 SGHRS and CDR2 YFSETQ. The CDR3 is made up of 14 amino acids. The junction had 5 bases not matched to a gene; V was cut back by 5 bases and J by 6 bases.

This clonotype occurred once. The chain employs TRBV10-3 and TRBJ2-5; 8 nucleotides match TRBD1. The CDR3 loop spans 13 amino acids. Per germline, CDR1 ENHRY and CDR2 SYGVKD. V dropped 10 bases and J dropped 6; count of bases not matched to a gene: 10. CDR3 sequence reads: CATGQGPHQTQYF. DNA for the CDR3: TGTGCCACAGGACAGGGACCTCACCAGACCCAGTACTTC.

The chain links TRBV6-5 to TRBJ2-7, with 7 nucleotides matching TRBD1. Unmatched junction bases numbered 8, after V lost 3 bases and J lost 6 bases. CDR1 is MNHEY and CDR2 is SVGAGI in the germline V gene. The CDR3 loop spans 14 amino acids. The DNA for the CDR3 is TGTGCCAGCAGTTATTCGACAGGGCGTATCGAGCAGTACTTC. The encoded protein is CASSYSTGRIEQYF.

This clonotype was seen only a few times. V is TRBV12-3 or TRBV12-4 and J is TRBJ2-3; 7 bases match TRBD2. Germline trimming cut 3 bases from V and 2 bases from J; bases unmatched to any gene: 5. The CDR3 covers 15 residues. The chain's CDR3 is CASSFSGTNTDTQYF. The CDR3 DNA is TGTGCCAGCAGTTTCTCCGGGACTAACACAGATACGCAGTATTTT.

The chain employs TRBV2 and TRBJ1-1; 9 positions agree with TRBD1. Germline CDR1 reads SNHLY; CDR2 reads FYNNEI. The length of the CDR3 is 14 residues. Losses at the gene ends were 8 bases for V and 5 bases for J; bases not matched to a gene: 9. The CDR3 region is CASPGQGIGTEAFF. The CDR3 coding sequence is TGTGCCAGCCCTGGACAGGGGATCGGGACTGAAGCTTTCTTT.